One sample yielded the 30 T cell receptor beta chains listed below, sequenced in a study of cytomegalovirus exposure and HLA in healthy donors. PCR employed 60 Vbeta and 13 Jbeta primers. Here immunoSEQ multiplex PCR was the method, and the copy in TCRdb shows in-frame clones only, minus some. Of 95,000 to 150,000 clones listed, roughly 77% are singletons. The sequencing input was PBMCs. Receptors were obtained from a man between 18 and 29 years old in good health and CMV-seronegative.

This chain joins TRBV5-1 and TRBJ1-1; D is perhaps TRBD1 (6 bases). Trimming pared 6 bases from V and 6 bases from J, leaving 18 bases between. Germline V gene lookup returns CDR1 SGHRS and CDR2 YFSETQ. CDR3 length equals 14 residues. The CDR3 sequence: CASTSGQGLAEAFF. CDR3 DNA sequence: TGCGCCAGCACCTCGGGCCAGGGGTTAGCTGAAGCTTTCTTT.

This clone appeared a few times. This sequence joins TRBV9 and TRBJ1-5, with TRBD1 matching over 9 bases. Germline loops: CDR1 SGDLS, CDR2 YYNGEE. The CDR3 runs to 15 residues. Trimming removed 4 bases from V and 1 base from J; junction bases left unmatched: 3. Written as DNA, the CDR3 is TGTGCCAGCAGCCGCGGACAGGGGAGCAATCAGCCCCAGCATTTT. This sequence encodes CASSRGQGSNQPQHF.

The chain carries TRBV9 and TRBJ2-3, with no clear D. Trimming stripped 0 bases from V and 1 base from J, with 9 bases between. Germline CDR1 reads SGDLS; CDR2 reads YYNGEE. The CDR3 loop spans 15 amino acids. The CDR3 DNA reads TGTGCCAGCAGCGTAGGTGGGCCTGGCACAGATACGCAGTATTTT. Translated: CASSVGGPGTDTQYF.

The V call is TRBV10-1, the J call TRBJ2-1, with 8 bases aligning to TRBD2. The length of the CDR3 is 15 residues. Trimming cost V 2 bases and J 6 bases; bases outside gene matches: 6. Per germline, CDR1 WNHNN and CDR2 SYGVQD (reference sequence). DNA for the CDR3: TGCGCCAGCAGTGAGGAGGGGACTAGTCGCAATGAGCAGTTCTTC. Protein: CASSEEGTSRNEQFF.

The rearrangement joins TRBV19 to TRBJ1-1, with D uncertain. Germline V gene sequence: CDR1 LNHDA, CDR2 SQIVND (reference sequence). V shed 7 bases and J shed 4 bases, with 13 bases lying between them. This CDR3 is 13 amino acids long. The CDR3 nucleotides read TGTGCCAGTACCCTTCTCCCGGGCACTGAAGCTTTCTTT. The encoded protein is CASTLLPGTEAFF.

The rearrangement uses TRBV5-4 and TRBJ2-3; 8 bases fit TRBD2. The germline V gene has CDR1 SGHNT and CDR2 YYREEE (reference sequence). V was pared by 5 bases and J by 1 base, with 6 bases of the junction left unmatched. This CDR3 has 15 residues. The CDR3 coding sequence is TGTGCCAGCAGACCGGGGGGGCAGCGCACAGATACGCAGTATTTT. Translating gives CASRPGGQRTDTQYF.

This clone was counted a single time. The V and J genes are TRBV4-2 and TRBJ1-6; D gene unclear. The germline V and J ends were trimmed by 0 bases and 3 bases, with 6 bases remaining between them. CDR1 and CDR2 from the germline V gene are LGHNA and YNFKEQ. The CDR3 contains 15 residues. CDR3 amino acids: CASSQDTSYNSPLHF. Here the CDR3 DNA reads TGTGCCAGCAGCCAAGATACCAGCTATAATTCACCCCTCCACTTT.

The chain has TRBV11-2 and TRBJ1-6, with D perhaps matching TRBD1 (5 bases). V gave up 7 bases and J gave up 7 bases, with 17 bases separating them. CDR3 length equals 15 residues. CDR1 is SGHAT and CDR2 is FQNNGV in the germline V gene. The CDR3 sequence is CASTTGWGGNSPLHF. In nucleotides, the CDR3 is TGTGCCAGCACCACTGGCTGGGGGGGGAATTCACCCCTCCACTTT.

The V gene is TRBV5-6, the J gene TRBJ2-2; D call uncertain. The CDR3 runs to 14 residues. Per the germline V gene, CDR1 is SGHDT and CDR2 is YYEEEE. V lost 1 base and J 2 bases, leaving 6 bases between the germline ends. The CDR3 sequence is CASSLNGNTGELFF. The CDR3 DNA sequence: TGTGCCAGCAGCTTGAACGGTAACACCGGGGAGCTGTTTTTT.

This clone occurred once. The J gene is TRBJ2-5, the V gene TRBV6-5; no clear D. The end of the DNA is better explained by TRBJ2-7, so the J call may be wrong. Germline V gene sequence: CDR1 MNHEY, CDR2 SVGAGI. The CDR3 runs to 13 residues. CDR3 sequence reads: CASSYSRNYEQYF. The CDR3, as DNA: TGTGCCAGCAGTTACTCCCGGAACTACGAGCAGTACTTC.

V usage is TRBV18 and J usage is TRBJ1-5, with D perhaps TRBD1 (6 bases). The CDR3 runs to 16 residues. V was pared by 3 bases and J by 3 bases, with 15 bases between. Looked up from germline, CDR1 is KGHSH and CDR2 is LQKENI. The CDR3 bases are TGTGCCAGCTCACCCCGGACGGACAGACACAATCAGCCCCAGCATTTT. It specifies CASSPRTDRHNQPQHF.

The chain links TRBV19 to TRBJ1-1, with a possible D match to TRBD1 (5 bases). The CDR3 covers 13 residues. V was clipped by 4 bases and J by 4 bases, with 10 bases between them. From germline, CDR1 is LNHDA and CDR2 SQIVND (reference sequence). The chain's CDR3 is CASSRDGSTEAFF. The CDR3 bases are TGTGCCAGTAGTAGGGACGGGAGCACTGAAGCTTTCTTT.

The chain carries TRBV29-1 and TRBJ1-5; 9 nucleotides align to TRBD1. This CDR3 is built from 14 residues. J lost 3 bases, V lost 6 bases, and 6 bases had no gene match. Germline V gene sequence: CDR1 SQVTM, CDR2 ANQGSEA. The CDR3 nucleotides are TGCAGCGTGTGGGACAGGGAGGCCAATCAGCCCCAGCATTTT. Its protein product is CSVWDREANQPQHF.

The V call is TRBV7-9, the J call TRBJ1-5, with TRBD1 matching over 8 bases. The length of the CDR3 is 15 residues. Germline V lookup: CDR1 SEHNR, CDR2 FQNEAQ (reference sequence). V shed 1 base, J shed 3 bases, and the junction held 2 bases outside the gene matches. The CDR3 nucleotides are TGTGCCAGCAGCTTAGGGACAGGGACCAATCAGCCCCAGCATTTT. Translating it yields CASSLGTGTNQPQHF.

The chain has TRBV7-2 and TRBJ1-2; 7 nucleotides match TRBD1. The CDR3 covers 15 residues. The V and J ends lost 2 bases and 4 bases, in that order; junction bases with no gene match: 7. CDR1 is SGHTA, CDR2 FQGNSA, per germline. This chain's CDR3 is CASSLLRGGLYGYTF. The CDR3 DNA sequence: TGTGCCAGCAGCTTACTTCGAGGGGGCCTCTATGGCTACACCTTC. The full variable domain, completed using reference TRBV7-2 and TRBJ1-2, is GAGVSQSPSNKVTEKGKDVELRCDPISGHTALYWYRQSLGQGLEFLIYFQGNSAPDKSGLPSDRFSAERTGGSVSTLTIQRTQQEDSAVYLCASSLLRGGLYGYTFGSGTRLTVV.

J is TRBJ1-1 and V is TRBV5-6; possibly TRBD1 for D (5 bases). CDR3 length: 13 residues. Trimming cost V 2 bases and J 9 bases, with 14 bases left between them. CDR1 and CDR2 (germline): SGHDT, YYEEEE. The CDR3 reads CASSFNRGGQAFF. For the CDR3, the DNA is TGTGCCAGCAGCTTCAATAGGGGAGGTCAAGCTTTCTTT.

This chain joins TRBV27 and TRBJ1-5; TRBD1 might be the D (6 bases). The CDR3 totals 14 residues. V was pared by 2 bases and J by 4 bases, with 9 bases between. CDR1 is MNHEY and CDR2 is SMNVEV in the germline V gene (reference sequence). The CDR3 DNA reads TGTGCCAGCAGTTTAGGGGGCTCGAATCAGCCCCAGCATTTT. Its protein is CASSLGGSNQPQHF.

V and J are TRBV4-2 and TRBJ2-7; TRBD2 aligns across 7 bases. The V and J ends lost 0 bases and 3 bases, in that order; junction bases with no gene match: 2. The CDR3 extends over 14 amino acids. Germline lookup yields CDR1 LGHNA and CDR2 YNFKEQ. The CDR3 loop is CASSQEWTSYEQYF. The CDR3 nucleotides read TGTGCCAGCAGCCAAGAGTGGACTAGCTACGAGCAGTACTTC.

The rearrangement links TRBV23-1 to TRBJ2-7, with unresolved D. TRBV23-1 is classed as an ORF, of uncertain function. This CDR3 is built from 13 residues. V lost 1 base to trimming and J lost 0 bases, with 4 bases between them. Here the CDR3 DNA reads TGCGCCAGCAGTCAATATAACTCCTACGAGCAGTACTTC. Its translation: CASSQYNSYEQYF.

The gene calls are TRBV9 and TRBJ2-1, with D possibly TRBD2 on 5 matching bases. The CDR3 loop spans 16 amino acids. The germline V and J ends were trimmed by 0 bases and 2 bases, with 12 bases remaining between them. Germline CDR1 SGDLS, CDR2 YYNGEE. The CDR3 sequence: CASSVDERETYNEQFF. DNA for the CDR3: TGTGCCAGCAGCGTAGATGAAAGGGAGACCTACAATGAGCAGTTCTTC.

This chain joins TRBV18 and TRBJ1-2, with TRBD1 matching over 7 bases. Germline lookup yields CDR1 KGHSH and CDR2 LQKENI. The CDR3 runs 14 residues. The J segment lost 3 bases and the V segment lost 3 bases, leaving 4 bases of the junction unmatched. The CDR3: CASSPSTGDYGYTF. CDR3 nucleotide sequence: TGTGCCAGCTCACCCTCAACAGGGGACTATGGCTACACCTTC. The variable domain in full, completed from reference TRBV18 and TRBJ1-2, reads NAGVMQNPRHLVRRRGQEARLRCSPMKGHSHVYWYRQLPEEGLKFMVYLQKENIIDESGMPKERFSAEFPKEGPSILRIQQVVRGDSAAYFCASSPSTGDYGYTFGSGTRLTVV.

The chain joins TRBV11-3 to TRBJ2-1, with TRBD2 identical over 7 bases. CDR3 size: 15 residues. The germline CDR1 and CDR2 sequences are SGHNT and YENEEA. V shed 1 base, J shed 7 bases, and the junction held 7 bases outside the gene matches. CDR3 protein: CASSLGSGVGNEQFF. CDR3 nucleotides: TGTGCCAGCAGCTTAGGGAGCGGGGTCGGGAATGAGCAGTTCTTC. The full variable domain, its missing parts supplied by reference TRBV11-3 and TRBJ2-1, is EAGVVQSPRYKIIEKKQPVAFWCNPISGHNTLYWYLQNLGQGPELLIRYENEEAVDDSQLPKDRFSAERLKGVDSTLKIQPAELGDSAVYLCASSLGSGVGNEQFFGPGTRLTVL.

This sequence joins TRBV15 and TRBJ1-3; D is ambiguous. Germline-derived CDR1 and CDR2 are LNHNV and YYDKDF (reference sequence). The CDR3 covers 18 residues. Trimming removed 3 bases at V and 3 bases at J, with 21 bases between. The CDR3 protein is CATSRKVGSTLRGNTIYF. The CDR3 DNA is TGTGCCACCAGCAGGAAGGTTGGGAGTACCTTGCGTGGAAACACCATATATTTT.

This chain's CDR3 is CASSPPGTAFTGELFF. In nucleotides, the CDR3 is TGTGCCAGCAGCCCGCCCGGGACAGCCTTCACCGGGGAGCTGTTTTTT. This chain connects TRBV9 to TRBJ2-2; 7 bases agree with TRBD1. The V and J ends lost 4 bases and 4 bases, in that order; junction bases with no gene match: 10. Germline CDR1 and CDR2: SGDLS and YYNGEE. The CDR3 spans 16 residues.

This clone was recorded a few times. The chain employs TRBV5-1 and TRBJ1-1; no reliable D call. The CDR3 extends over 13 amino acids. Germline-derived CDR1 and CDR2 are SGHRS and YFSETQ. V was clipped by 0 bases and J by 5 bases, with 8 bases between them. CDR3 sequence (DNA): TGCGCCAGCAGCTTGGGGTCAGGAACTGAAGCTTTCTTT. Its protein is CASSLGSGTEAFF.

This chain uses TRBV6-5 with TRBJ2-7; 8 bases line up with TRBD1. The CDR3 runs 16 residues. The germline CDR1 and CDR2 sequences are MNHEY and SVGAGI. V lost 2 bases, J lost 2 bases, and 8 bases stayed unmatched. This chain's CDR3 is CASSYPTGGQTYEQYF. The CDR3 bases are TGTGCCAGCAGTTACCCTACAGGGGGGCAAACCTACGAGCAGTACTTC.

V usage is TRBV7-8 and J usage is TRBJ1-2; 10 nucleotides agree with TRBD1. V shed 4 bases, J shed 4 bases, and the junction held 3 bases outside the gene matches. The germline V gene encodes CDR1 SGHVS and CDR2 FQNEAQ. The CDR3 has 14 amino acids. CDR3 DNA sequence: TGTGCCAGCAGCTCCGGGACAGGGGCCTATGGCTACACCTTC. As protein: CASSSGTGAYGYTF.

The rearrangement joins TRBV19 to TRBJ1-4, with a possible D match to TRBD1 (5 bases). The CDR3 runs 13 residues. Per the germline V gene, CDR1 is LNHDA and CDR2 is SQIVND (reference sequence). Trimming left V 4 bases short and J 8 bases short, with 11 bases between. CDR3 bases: TGTGCCAGTAGTAGGAGGGGTGGAGAAAAACTGTTTTTT. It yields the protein CASSRRGGEKLFF.

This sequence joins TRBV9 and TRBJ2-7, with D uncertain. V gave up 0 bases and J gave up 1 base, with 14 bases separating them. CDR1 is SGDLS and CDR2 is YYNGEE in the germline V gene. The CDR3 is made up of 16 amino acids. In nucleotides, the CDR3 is TGTGCCAGCAGCGTAGAGGATGGGCAGGTATCCTACGAGCAGTACTTC. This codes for CASSVEDGQVSYEQYF.

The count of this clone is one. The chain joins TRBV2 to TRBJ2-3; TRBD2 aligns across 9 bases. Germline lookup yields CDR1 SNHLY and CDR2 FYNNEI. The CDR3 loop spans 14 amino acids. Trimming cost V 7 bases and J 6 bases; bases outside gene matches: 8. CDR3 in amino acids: CASKPGLAVDTQYF. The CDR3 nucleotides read TGTGCCAGCAAACCGGGACTAGCCGTCGATACGCAGTATTTT.